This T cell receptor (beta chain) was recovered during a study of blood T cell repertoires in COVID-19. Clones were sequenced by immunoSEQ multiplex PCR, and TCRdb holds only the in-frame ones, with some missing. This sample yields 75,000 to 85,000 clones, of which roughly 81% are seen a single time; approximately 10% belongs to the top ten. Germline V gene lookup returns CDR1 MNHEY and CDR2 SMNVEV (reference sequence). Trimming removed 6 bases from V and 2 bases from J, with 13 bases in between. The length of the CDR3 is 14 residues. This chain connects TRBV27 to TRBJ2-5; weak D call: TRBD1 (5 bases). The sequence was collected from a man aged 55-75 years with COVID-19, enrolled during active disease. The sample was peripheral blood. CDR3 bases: TGTGCCAGCAGCCTCCGTTCAGGGCAAGAGACCCAGTACTTC. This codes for CASSLRSGQETQYF.